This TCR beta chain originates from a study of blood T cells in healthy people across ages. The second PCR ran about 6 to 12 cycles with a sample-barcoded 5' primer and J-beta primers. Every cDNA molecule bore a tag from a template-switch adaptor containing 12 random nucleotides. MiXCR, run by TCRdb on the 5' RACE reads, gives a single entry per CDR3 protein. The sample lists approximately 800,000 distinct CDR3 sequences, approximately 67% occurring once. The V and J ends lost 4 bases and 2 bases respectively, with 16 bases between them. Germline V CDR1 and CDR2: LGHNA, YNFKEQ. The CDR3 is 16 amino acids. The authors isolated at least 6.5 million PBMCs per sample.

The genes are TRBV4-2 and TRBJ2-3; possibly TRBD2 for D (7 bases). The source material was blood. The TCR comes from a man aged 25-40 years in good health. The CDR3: CASSLLGGGATDTQYF. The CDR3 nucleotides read TGTGCCAGCAGCCTCCTAGGGGGGGGGGCCACAGATACGCAGTATTTT.